Listed below are T cell receptor beta chains from one sample, sequenced in a study of T-cell memory formation after mild COVID-19. TCRdb ran MiXCR on the 5' RACE reads and lists one entry per CDR3 protein. The table includes about 470,000 distinct CDR3 sequences, around a quarter detected once. Sequencing used PBMCs or a T cell subset sorted from them (not recorded which). All receptors come from an adult woman who had mild COVID-19 (a few samples of this study predate the infection). Cell type and time point are not known. Each CDR3 is given with its conserved first and last residue. A D gene is named only where the DNA matches it firmly. The size field is filled for only some rows; it gives once, few, many or a size class.

CDR3 length,V gene,D gene,J gene,clone size,CDR3 protein,CDR3 DNA
14,TRBV19,NA,TRBJ2-5,few,CASSIFGFQETQYF,TGTGCCAGTAGTATATTTGGGTTCCAAGAGACCCAGTACTTC
15,TRBV12-3/TRBV12-4,NA,TRBJ2-1,NA,CASSFGLALVNEQFF,TGTGCCAGCAGTTTCGGGCTAGCTTTGGTCAATGAGCAGTTCTTC
14,TRBV27,NA,TRBJ2-2,NA,CASSGTFRTGELFF,TGTGCCAGCTCCGGGACTTTCCGCACCGGGGAGCTGTTTTTT
16,TRBV5-1,NA,TRBJ2-1,many,CASSFEFEGRRDEQFF,TGCGCCAGCAGCTTTGAGTTCGAGGGCCGGCGGGATGAGCAGTTCTTC
16,TRBV5-1,TRBD1,TRBJ2-3,NA,CASRLKGGAGTDTQYF,TGCGCCAGCAGGTTAAAAGGGGGCGCTGGGACAGATACGCAGTATTTT
16,TRBV9,NA,TRBJ2-7,NA,CASSVGPSEGSYEQYF,TGTGCCAGCAGCGTAGGACCTAGCGAGGGCTCCTACGAGCAGTACTTC
12,TRBV12-3/TRBV12-4,NA,TRBJ1-1,few,CASSSGGRLAFF,TGTGCCAGCAGCTCCGGGGGGAGGCTGGCTTTCTTT
18,TRBV11-2,TRBD2,TRBJ2-1,NA,CASSLDFTSGRNYNEQFF,TGTGCCAGCAGCTTAGATTTCACTAGCGGGAGAAACTACAATGAGCAGTTCTTC
15,TRBV7-9,NA,TRBJ2-1,NA,CASSLTESSYNEQFF,TGTGCCAGCAGCTTGACCGAGAGCTCCTACAATGAGCAGTTCTTC
14,TRBV5-1,TRBD1,TRBJ1-4,NA,CASSLGQGPEKLFF,TGCGCCAGCAGCTTGGGACAGGGGCCTGAAAAACTGTTTTTT
13,TRBV20-1,TRBD1,TRBJ1-1,NA,CSARYRGLTEAFF,TGCAGTGCTAGGTACAGGGGATTGACTGAAGCTTTCTTT
13,TRBV2,NA,TRBJ2-5,NA,CASEEFRSETQYF,TGTGCCAGCGAAGAGTTCCGATCAGAGACCCAGTACTTC
13,TRBV6-5,TRBD1,TRBJ2-2,NA,CASSPSGTGLLFF,TGTGCCAGCAGTCCTTCCGGGACAGGTTTACTGTTTTTT
13,TRBV7-9,NA,TRBJ2-1,NA,CASSSGVANEQFF,TGTGCCAGCAGCTCCGGGGTAGCCAATGAGCAGTTCTTC
16,TRBV11-2,TRBD2,TRBJ2-7,NA,CASSPTSGSMTVEQYF,TGTGCCAGCAGCCCTACTAGCGGGAGTATGACCGTAGAGCAGTACTTC
17,TRBV5-1,TRBD1,TRBJ2-5,NA,CASSPGQGGGYQETQYF,TGCGCCAGCAGCCCGGGACAGGGAGGAGGGTACCAAGAGACCCAGTACTTC
14,TRBV29-1,TRBD1,TRBJ2-7,few,CSVKGQGPFYEQYF,TGCAGCGTGAAAGGACAGGGGCCTTTCTACGAGCAGTACTTC
15,TRBV5-1,TRBD1,TRBJ2-7,few,CASSLTSTGESQQYF,TGCGCCAGCAGCTTGACTTCCACAGGGGAATCTCAGCAGTACTTC
15,TRBV6-2/TRBV6-3,TRBD1,TRBJ2-7,few,CASSYSAGGIYEQYF,TGTGCCAGCAGTTACTCAGCAGGGGGCATCTACGAGCAGTACTTC
17,TRBV25-1,TRBD2,TRBJ2-3,few,CASSDPTGRGGTDTQYF,TGTGCCAGCAGTGATCCTACGGGGCGGGGGGGCACAGATACGCAGTATTTT
15,TRBV7-9,TRBD2,TRBJ2-5,NA,CASSFGLAQQETQYF,TGTGCCAGCAGCTTTGGACTAGCGCAACAAGAGACCCAGTACTTC
14,TRBV5-6,TRBD2,TRBJ2-7,NA,CASSWGSGEYEQYF,TGTGCCAGCAGCTGGGGTAGCGGGGAATACGAGCAGTACTTC
15,TRBV20-1,TRBD1,TRBJ1-1,few,CSARDQGAWGTEAFF,TGCAGTGCTAGAGACCAGGGGGCGTGGGGCACTGAAGCTTTCTTT
13,TRBV20-1,NA,TRBJ2-7,NA,CSASGTQSYEQYF,TGCAGTGCTAGCGGGACACAATCCTACGAGCAGTACTTC
15,TRBV5-8,TRBD1,TRBJ1-5,NA,CASRRDRGSNQPQHF,TGTGCCAGCAGAAGGGACAGGGGGTCGAATCAGCCCCAGCATTTT
18,TRBV4-2,TRBD2,TRBJ2-3,NA,CASSQDGGVAGGGDTQYF,TGTGCCAGCAGCCAAGATGGAGGTGTGGCGGGAGGCGGCGATACGCAGTATTTT
15,TRBV7-8,NA,TRBJ2-4,few,CASSLGPRRQNIQYF,TGTGCCAGCAGCTTAGGGCCGCGTAGACAAAACATTCAGTACTTC
15,TRBV12-3/TRBV12-4,TRBD2,TRBJ2-5,NA,CASSFAGLVNMGQYF,TGTGCCAGCAGTTTTGCAGGACTAGTAAACATGGGCCAGTACTTC
17,TRBV12-3/TRBV12-4,TRBD1,TRBJ2-7,few,CASSFGQGSSGAYEQYF,TGTGCCAGCAGTTTTGGACAGGGTTCAAGTGGCGCCTACGAGCAGTACTTC
15,TRBV5-1,NA,TRBJ1-1,many,CASSLAGGRNTEAFF,TGCGCCAGCAGCTTGGCGGGGGGGCGGAACACTGAAGCTTTCTTT
16,TRBV29-1,NA,TRBJ2-3,NA,CSVGGGPTGRTDTQYF,TGCAGCGTTGGGGGGGGGCCCACGGGCCGCACAGATACGCAGTATTTT
15,TRBV7-9,NA,TRBJ2-7,NA,CASSPSRAQIYEQYF,TGTGCCAGCAGCCCCAGTCGCGCTCAGATCTACGAGCAGTACTTC
12,TRBV6-2/TRBV6-3,NA,TRBJ2-5,few,CATGPFQETQYF,TGTGCCACCGGACCTTTCCAAGAGACCCAGTACTTC
14,TRBV5-1,NA,TRBJ2-5,few,CASSLGPTQETQYF,TGCGCCAGCAGCTTGGGGCCAACTCAAGAGACCCAGTACTTC
17,TRBV3-1,TRBD2,TRBJ2-3,few,CASSQGIVAGGIDTQYF,TGTGCCAGCAGCCAAGGAATCGTAGCGGGGGGTATCGATACGCAGTATTTT
17,TRBV4-3,TRBD1,TRBJ2-1,few,CASSHRQGPQPHNEQFF,TGCGCCAGCAGCCATCGACAGGGCCCGCAACCCCACAATGAGCAGTTCTTC
14,TRBV12-3/TRBV12-4,NA,TRBJ2-3,NA,CASSFFRGADTQYF,TGTGCCAGCAGTTTTTTCAGGGGGGCAGATACGCAGTATTTT
15,TRBV6-2/TRBV6-3,NA,TRBJ2-2,NA,CASRVGGGNTGELFF,TGTGCCAGCAGGGTGGGCGGAGGAAACACCGGGGAGCTGTTTTTT
16,TRBV2,NA,TRBJ1-3,once,CASHQGRRSSGNTIYF,TGTGCCAGCCACCAAGGTAGACGGAGCTCTGGAAACACCATATATTTT
14,TRBV5-1,NA,TRBJ2-3,NA,CASSLTPATDTQYF,TGCGCCAGCAGCTTGACCCCAGCCACAGATACGCAGTATTTT
14,TRBV5-1,TRBD1,TRBJ1-2,NA,CASSPQGSNYGYTF,TGCGCCAGCAGCCCACAGGGGTCTAACTATGGCTACACCTTC
12,TRBV6-6,NA,TRBJ2-2,NA,CASTGDAGELFF,TGTGCCAGCACAGGGGACGCCGGGGAGCTGTTTTTT
15,TRBV7-2,NA,TRBJ2-7,many,CASRFGSTGPYEQYF,TGTGCCAGCAGATTCGGTTCCACGGGACCCTACGAGCAGTACTTC
15,TRBV15,NA,TRBJ2-2,few,CATSREEGLTGELFF,TGTGCCACCAGCAGAGAGGAAGGGTTGACCGGGGAGCTGTTTTTT
14,TRBV7-8,TRBD1,TRBJ1-6,NA,CASSEGDRDSPLHF,TGTGCCAGCAGCGAGGGGGACAGGGATTCACCCCTCCACTTT
13,TRBV7-6,NA,TRBJ2-7,few,CASSLVGDREQYF,TGTGCCAGCAGCTTAGTGGGGGATCGCGAGCAGTACTTC
11,TRBV7-2,NA,TRBJ2-7,NA,CASSPPHEQYF,TGTGCCAGCAGCCCCCCACACGAGCAGTACTTC
15,TRBV7-6,NA,TRBJ2-7,NA,CASSLGYASGYEQYF,TGTGCCAGCAGCTTAGGGTACGCGTCCGGCTACGAGCAGTACTTC
17,TRBV20-1,NA,TRBJ2-1,NA,CSARDRRTETYNNEQFF,TGCAGTGCTAGAGATCGTCGGACAGAAACATATAACAATGAGCAGTTCTTC
15,TRBV5-1,NA,TRBJ2-2,NA,CASSQYSANTGELFF,TGCGCCAGCAGCCAGTACAGTGCGAACACCGGGGAGCTGTTTTTT
15,TRBV29-1,NA,TRBJ2-1,NA,CSVELVFSVDNEQFF,TGCAGCGTTGAACTCGTATTTAGCGTCGACAATGAGCAGTTCTTC
12,TRBV6-5,NA,TRBJ2-3,few,CASGSLRDTQYF,TGTGCCAGCGGGAGTCTGAGAGATACGCAGTATTTT
11,TRBV29-1,TRBD2,TRBJ2-7,NA,CSVEDSGGPLF,TGCAGCGTTGAAGATTCGGGGGGACCCCTCTTC